This T cell receptor (beta chain) was sequenced in a study of shared clonotypes between healthy human individuals. Study background: For every donor, three CD4 naive, three CD4 memory, two CD8 naive and one CD8 memory plates were used. General observations from the study: It was the non-shared clonotypes that had lower generation probabilities than clonotypes shared by all four donors. Researchers found naive subsets generally carried larger estimated richness than memory subsets. Genetic and exposure-history diversity was limited by the few donors.

Produced via immunoSEQ multiplex PCR; TCRdb's table is partial and in-frame only. The profile shows some 790,000 clones, approximately 72% of them singletons. Concerning this clone itself: Its antigen is not known.

J was trimmed by 5 bases and V by 6 bases; bases with no gene match: 7. The CDR3 loop spans 14 amino acids. The germline gives CDR1 SNHLY, CDR2 FYNNEI. Sequenced: memory CD4+ T cells sorted from blood. Subset specified: CD45RA-negative fraction. The chain uses TRBV2 and TRBJ2-5, with 9 positions matching TRBD1. The source is a woman aged 25 to 39 in good health. CDR3 bases: TGTGCCAGCAGGCAGACAGGGGGAAGGGAGACCCAGTACTTC. This encodes CASRQTGGRETQYF.